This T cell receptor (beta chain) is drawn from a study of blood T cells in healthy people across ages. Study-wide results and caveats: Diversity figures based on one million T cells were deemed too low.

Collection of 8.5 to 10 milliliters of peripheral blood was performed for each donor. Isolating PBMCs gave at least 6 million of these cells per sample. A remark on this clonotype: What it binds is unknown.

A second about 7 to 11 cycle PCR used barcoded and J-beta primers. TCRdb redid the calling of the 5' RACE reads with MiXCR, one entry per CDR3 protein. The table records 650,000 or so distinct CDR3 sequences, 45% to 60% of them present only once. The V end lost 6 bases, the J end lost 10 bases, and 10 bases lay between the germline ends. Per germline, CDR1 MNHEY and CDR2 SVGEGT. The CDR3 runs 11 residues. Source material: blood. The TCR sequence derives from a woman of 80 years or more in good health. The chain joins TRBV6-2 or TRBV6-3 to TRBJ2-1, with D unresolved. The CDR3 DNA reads TGTGCCAGCAGGGAACTGGGGGAGCAGTTCTTC. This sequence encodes CASRELGEQFF.